This section outlines one TCR beta chain sequence together with its context. These data belong to a study of shared clonotypes between healthy human individuals. Data came from immunoSEQ multiplex PCR; TCRdb stores just in-frame clones and leaves some out. The sample has about 520,000 clones; 90% to 97% are singletons. Per the germline V gene, CDR1 is SGHVS and CDR2 is FQNEAQ. The V segment lost 2 bases and the J segment 5 bases; nucleotides outside the gene matches: 11. The CDR3 is made up of 17 amino acids. The receptor was isolated from a woman in her twenties or thirties in good health. The specimen was naive CD4+ T cells sorted from blood. Sample subset: CD45RA+ positively selected. The genes are TRBV7-8 and TRBJ2-2; 7 bases fit TRBD2. CDR3 bases: TGTGCCAGCAGCTTATTTCGCGGGAGTGAGGGGACCGGGGAGCTGTTTTTT. Its translation is CASSLFRGSEGTGELFF.